The clone carrying this T cell receptor beta chain was seen only once. The data stem from a study of shared T cell receptors in the human thymus. Profiling relied on immunoSEQ multiplex PCR, and the TCRdb table lists in-frame clones only, not all of them. This repertoire shows more than 550,000 clones, 70% to 90% found once; its top ten account for 0.009% to 0.0095%. The CDR3 contains 12 residues. Germline CDR1 MGHDK, CDR2 SYGVNS. Between the trimmed V and J ends, which lost 3 bases and 6 bases, there was a span of 7 bases. This sample was shared with a second study, whose subject was human thymus T cells. From that report: The donor group consisted of healthy Finnish infants who were having corrective surgery for congenital heart defects. Resections from corrective heart surgery provided thymus tissue. Within thymic and blood repertoires, V and J gene usage appeared to be biased.

The chain carries TRBV25-1 and TRBJ2-3; D remains unclear. The sequenced sample was thymocytes. The source is a boy under three years old with a congenital heart defect. CDR3 in amino acids: CASSDWADTQYF. CDR3 nucleotide sequence: TGTGCCAGCAGTGACTGGGCCGATACGCAGTATTTT.